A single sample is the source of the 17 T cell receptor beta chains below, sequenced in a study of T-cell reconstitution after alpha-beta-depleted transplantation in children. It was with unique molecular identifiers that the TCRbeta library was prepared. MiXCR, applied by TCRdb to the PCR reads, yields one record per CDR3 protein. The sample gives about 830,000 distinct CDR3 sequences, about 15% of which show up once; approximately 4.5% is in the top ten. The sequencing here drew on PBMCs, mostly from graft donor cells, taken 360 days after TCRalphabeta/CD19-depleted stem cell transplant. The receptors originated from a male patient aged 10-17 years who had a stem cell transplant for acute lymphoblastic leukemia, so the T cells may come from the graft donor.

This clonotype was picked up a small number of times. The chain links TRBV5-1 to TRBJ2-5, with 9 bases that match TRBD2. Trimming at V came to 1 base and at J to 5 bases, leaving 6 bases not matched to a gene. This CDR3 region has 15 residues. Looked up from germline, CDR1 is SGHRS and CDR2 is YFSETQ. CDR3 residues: CASSLRASGIETQYF. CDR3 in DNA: TGCGCCAGCAGCTTGCGGGCTAGCGGGATTGAGACCCAGTACTTC.

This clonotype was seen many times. CDR3 region: CSARAPTGVEFYEQYF. DNA for the CDR3: TGCAGTGCTAGAGCCCCCACGGGGGTTGAATTCTACGAGCAGTACTTC. The chain joins TRBV20-1 to TRBJ2-7, with D tentatively TRBD2 (6 bases). The CDR3 length is 16 residues. The V gene's germline CDR1 is DFQATT and CDR2 SNEGSKA (reference sequence). V was pared by 1 base and J by 3 bases, with 19 bases between.

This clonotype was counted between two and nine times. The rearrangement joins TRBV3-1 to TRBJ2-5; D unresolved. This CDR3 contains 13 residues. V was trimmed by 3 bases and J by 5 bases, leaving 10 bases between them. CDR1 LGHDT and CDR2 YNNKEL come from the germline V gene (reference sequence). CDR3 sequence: CASSHYLVETQYF. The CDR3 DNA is TGTGCCAGCAGCCACTACCTCGTGGAGACCCAGTACTTC.

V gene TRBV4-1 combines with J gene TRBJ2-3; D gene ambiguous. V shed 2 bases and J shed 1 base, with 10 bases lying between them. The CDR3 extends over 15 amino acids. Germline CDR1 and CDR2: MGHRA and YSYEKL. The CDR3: CASSQTEIRTDTQYF. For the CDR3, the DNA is TGCGCCAGCAGCCAAACCGAAATTCGCACAGATACGCAGTATTTT.

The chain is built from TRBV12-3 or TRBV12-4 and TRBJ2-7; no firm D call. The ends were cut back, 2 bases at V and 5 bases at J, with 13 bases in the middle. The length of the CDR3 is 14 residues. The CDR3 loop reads CASSLRLATDEQYF. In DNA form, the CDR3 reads TGTGCCAGCAGTTTAAGGTTGGCCACAGACGAGCAGTACTTC.

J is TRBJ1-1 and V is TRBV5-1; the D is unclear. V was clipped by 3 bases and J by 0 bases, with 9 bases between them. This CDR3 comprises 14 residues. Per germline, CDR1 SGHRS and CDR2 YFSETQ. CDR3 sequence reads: CASSSPPLNTEAFF. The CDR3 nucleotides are TGCGCCAGCAGCTCCCCACCACTGAACACTGAAGCTTTCTTT.

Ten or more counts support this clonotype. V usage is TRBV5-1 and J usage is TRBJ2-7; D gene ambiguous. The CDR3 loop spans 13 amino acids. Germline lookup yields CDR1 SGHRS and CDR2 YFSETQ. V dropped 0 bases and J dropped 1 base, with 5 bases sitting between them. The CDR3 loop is CASSLVQSYEQYF. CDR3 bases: TGCGCCAGCAGCTTGGTACAGTCCTACGAGCAGTACTTC.

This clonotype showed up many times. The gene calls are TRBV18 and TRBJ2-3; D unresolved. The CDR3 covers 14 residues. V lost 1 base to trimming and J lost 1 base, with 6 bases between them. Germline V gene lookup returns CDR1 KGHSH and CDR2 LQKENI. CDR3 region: CASSPLSGTDTQYF. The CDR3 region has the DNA TGTGCCAGCTCACCACTTTCGGGCACAGATACGCAGTATTTT.

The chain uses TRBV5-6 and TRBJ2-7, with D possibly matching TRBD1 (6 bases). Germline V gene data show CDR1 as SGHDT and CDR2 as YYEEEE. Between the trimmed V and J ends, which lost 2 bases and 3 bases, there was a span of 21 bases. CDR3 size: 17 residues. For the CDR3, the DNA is TGTGCCAGCAGCTTTCGACCTACAGGGTCCCACTGCTACGAGCAGTACTTC. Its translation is CASSFRPTGSHCYEQYF.

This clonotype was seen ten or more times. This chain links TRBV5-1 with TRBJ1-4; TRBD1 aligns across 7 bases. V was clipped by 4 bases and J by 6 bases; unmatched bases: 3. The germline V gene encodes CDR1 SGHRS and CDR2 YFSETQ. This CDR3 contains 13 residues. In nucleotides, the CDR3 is TGCGCCAGCAGCCGAGGGGGCGATGAAAAACTGTTTTTT. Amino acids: CASSRGGDEKLFF.

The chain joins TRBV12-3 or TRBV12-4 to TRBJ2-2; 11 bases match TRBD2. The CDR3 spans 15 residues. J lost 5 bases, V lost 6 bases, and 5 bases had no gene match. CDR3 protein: CASSTSGSLTGELFF. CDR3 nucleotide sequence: TGTGCCAGCAGCACTAGCGGGAGTTTAACCGGGGAGCTGTTTTTT.

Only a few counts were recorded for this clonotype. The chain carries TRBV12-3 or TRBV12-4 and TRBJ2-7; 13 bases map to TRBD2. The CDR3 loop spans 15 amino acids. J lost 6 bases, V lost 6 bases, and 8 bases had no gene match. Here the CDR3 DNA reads TGTGCCAGCAGAAAACTAGCGGGAGGGCCGTCCGAGCAGTACTTC. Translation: CASRKLAGGPSEQYF.

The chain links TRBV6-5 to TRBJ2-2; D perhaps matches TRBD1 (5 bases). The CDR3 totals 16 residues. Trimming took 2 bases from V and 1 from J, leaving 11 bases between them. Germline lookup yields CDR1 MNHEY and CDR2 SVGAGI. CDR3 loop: CASSYGAPMNTGELFF. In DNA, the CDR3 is TGTGCCAGCAGTTACGGGGCGCCAATGAACACCGGGGAGCTGTTTTTT.

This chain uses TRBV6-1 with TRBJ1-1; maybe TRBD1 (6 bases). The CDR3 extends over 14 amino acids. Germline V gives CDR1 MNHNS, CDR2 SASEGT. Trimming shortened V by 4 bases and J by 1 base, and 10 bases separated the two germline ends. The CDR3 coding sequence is TGTGCCAGCAGTGTCACAGGGAAGAACACTGAAGCTTTCTTT. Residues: CASSVTGKNTEAFF.

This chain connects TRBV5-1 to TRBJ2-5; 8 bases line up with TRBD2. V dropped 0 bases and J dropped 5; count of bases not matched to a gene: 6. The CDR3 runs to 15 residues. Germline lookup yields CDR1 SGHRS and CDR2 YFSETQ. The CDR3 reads CASSLVGSGKETQYF. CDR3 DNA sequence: TGCGCCAGCAGCTTGGTCGGTAGCGGGAAGGAGACCCAGTACTTC. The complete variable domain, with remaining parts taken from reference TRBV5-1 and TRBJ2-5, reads KAGVTQTPRYLIKTRGQQVTLSCSPISGHRSVSWYQQTPGQGLQFLFEYFSETQRNKGNFPGRFSGRQFSNSRSEMNVSTLELGDSALYLCASSLVGSGKETQYFGPGTRLLVL.

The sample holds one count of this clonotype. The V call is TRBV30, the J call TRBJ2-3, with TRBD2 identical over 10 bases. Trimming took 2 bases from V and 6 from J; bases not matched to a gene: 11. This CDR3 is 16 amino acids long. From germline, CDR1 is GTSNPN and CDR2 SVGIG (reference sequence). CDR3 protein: CAWSFRTSGRDDTQYF. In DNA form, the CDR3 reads TGTGCCTGGAGTTTCCGGACTAGCGGCCGGGATGATACGCAGTATTTT.

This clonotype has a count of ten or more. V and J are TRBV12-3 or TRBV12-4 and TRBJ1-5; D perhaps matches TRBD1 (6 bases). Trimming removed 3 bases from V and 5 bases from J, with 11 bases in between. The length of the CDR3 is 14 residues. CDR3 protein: CASSFIGGHQPQHF. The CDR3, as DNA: TGTGCCAGCAGTTTTATCGGGGGGCATCAGCCCCAGCATTTT.